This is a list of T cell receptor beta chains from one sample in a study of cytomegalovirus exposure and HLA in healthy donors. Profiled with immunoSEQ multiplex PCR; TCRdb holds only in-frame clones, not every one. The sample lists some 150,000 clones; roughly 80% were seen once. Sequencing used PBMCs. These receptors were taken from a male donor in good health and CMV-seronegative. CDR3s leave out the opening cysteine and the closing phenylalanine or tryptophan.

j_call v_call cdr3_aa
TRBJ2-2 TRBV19 ASSTWVSGSVIPGELF
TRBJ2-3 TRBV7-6 ASSLLGTSGGTSTDTQY
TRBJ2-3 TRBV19 ASSYSRLAGMSTDTQY
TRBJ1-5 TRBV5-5 ASSKAGGNQPQH
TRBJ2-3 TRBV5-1 ASSPGTSGDTQY
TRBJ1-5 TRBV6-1 ATQSGQYNQPQH
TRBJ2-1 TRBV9 ASSDRFGSSYNEQF
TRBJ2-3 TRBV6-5 ASSDSRSTDTQY
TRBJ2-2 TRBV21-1 ASNGGEDTGELF
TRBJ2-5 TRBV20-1 SPLRQGVQY
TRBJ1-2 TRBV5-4 ASSITGTNYGYT
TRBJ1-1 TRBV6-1 ASNGQGGITEAF
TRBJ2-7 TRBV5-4 ASSLVGARSYEQY
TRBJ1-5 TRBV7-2 ASSPGTNNQPQH
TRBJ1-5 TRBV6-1 ASSENRGPQPQH
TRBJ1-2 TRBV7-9 ASSYREDGYT
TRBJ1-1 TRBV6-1 ASGTQGGVTEAF
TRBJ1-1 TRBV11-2 ASSSRAGVEAF
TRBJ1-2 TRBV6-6 ASSDGTGGVQGYT
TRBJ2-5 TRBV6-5 ASSSGLAVVTQY
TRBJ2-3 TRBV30 ASGLAGGTDTQY
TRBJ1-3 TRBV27 ASSTSGTGAGNTIY
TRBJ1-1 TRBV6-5 ASSYEDTEAF
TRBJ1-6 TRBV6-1 ASRLTGGNSPLH
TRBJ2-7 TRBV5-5 ASSSTGTGGHEQY
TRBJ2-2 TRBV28 ASSTASGGAGELF
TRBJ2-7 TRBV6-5 ASSLGQGYEQY
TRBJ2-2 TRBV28 ATATGGHNTGELF
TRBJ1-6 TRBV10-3 AISDRGRMNNSPLH
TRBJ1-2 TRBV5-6 ASSLNAGAEGYT
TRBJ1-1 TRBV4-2 ASSQDGDINTEAF
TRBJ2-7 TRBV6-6 AHPTETYEQY
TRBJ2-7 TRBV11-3 ASSLTHSYEQY
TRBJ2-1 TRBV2 ASSSQGARDEQF
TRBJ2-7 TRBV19 ASSKGRYEQY
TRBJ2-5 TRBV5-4 ASSLGTGTGTETQY
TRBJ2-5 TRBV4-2 ASSQGTGGIQETQY
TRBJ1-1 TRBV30 AWRTRGGNTEAF
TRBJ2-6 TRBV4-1 ASGGTGPTTGGANVLT
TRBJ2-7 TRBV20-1 SARDRDEQY
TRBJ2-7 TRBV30 AWSRQAYEQY
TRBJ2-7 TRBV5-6 ASSPTGTSGSYEQY
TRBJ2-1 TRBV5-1 ASSLRTGDNEQF
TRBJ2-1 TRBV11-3 ASSMISGGHNEQF
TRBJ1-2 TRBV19 ASSIGIRRDGYT
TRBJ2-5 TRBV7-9 ASSLVRDRETQY
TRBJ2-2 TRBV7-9 ASSQTGVGELF
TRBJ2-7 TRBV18 ASSPPPGGGEQY
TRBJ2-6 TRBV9 ASSVQGFSGANVLT
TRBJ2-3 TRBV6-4 ASSELAGPQGTQY
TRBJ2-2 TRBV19 ASRTSGSNTGELF
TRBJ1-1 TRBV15 ATSKTVNTEAF
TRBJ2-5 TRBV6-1 ASKELAGGQETQY
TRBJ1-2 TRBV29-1 SVERPQDGYT